What follows are 10 T cell receptor beta chains derived from one specimen sequenced in a study of T-cell memory formation after mild COVID-19. A single record per CDR3 protein comes from TCRdb applying MiXCR to the 5' RACE reads. The sample holds 300,000 or so distinct CDR3 sequences; roughly 15% are singletons and the top ten take more than 20%. Sequences were obtained from PBMCs or a T cell subset sorted from them (not recorded which). The origin of the receptors is a man younger than 30 who had mild COVID-19 (a few samples of this study predate the infection). Cell type and time point are not known.

The chain recombines TRBV7-2 with TRBJ2-2; D not certain. Germline CDR1 SGHTA, CDR2 FQGNSA. The V and J ends lost 5 bases and 3 bases respectively, with 7 bases between them. The CDR3 has 13 residues. Here the CDR3 DNA reads TGTGCCAGCAGCCGGGTCCACACCGGGGAGCTGTTTTTT. This sequence encodes CASSRVHTGELFF.

The table lists this clonotype with a few counts. The chain couples TRBV27 to TRBJ2-1, with unresolved D. The ends were cut back, 4 bases at V and 0 bases at J, with 7 bases in the middle. The germline V gene has CDR1 MNHEY and CDR2 SMNVEV (reference sequence). The CDR3 runs to 14 residues. CDR3 loop: CASSYLSSYNEQFF. CDR3 bases: TGTGCCAGCAGTTACCTAAGCTCCTACAATGAGCAGTTCTTC.

This clonotype was counted only a few times. The chain employs TRBV5-1 and TRBJ2-3; D might be TRBD1 (7 bases). The CDR3 sequence is 16 residues long. The V end lost 5 bases, the J end lost 2 bases, and 18 bases lay between the germline ends. Germline values: CDR1 SGHRS, CDR2 YFSETQ. Written as DNA, the CDR3 is TGCGCCAGCAGACGATACGGAGGGACAGCCACAGATACGCAGTATTTT. Its translation is CASRRYGGTATDTQYF.

The chain carries TRBV9 and TRBJ2-2, with D maybe TRBD1 (5 bases). CDR3 size: 17 residues. Trimming took 5 bases from V and 2 from J, leaving 19 bases between them. Germline V gives CDR1 SGDLS, CDR2 YYNGEE. This CDR3 reads CASSGWGRPPNTGELFF. CDR3 nucleotide sequence: TGTGCCAGCAGTGGCTGGGGCAGGCCACCCAACACCGGGGAGCTGTTTTTT.

The J gene is TRBJ2-7, the V gene TRBV2; D unclear. CDR1 is SNHLY and CDR2 is FYNNEI in the germline V gene. Deletions cut 4 bases from V and 7 bases from J, with 14 bases between. The CDR3 contains 13 residues. CDR3 protein: CASSADLGGEQYV. CDR3 bases: TGTGCCAGCAGTGCTGACTTGGGCGGAGAGCAGTACGTC.

In this sample, this clonotype turned up a few times. The chain joins TRBV5-5 to TRBJ2-2; TRBD1 or TRBD2 may be the D gene (5 bases each). The CDR3 is 15 amino acids. Germline V gene sequence: CDR1 SGHKS, CDR2 YYEKEE (reference sequence). Trimming shortened V by 4 bases and J by 4 bases, and 14 bases separated the two germline ends. CDR3 amino acids: CASSLTGSGTGELFF. CDR3 coding DNA: TGTGCCAGCAGCCTAACAGGAAGCGGCACCGGGGAGCTGTTTTTT.

The chain has TRBV15 and TRBJ2-3; TRBD2 matches 8 bases. The J segment lost 6 bases and the V segment lost 3 bases, leaving 11 bases of the junction unmatched. The CDR3 is made up of 16 amino acids. Germline CDR1 and CDR2: LNHNV and YYDKDF (reference sequence). The CDR3, as DNA: TGTGCCACCAGCAGGCTAGCGGGCGGGTTCGGGGATACGCAGTATTTT. This translates into CATSRLAGGFGDTQYF.

This clonotype was counted between two and nine times. The chain is built from TRBV28 and TRBJ2-7, with D uncertain. Germline CDR1 reads MDHEN; CDR2 reads SYDVKM. The V end lost 5 bases, the J end lost 0 bases, and 5 bases lay between the germline ends. The CDR3 has 12 residues. Here the CDR3 DNA reads TGTGCCAGCAGTCCTAGCTCCTACGAGCAGTACGTC. The encoded protein is CASSPSSYEQYV.

The chain carries TRBV5-1 and TRBJ1-4; D is uncertain. The CDR3 contains 14 residues. The germline V gene encodes CDR1 SGHRS and CDR2 YFSETQ. V was cut by 1 base and J by 6 bases, with 10 bases left in between. CDR3 sequence: CASSLLDGDEKLFF. CDR3 DNA: TGCGCCAGCAGCTTGCTGGACGGAGATGAAAAACTGTTTTTT.

The chain is built from TRBV12-3 or TRBV12-4 and TRBJ2-7; D perhaps matches TRBD2 (6 bases). V lost 6 bases and J 4 bases, leaving 16 bases between the germline ends. The CDR3 contains 14 residues. CDR3: CASSLDLGGYEQYF. Here the CDR3 DNA reads TGTGCCAGCAGCTTGGACCTTGGAGGGTACGAGCAGTACTTC.